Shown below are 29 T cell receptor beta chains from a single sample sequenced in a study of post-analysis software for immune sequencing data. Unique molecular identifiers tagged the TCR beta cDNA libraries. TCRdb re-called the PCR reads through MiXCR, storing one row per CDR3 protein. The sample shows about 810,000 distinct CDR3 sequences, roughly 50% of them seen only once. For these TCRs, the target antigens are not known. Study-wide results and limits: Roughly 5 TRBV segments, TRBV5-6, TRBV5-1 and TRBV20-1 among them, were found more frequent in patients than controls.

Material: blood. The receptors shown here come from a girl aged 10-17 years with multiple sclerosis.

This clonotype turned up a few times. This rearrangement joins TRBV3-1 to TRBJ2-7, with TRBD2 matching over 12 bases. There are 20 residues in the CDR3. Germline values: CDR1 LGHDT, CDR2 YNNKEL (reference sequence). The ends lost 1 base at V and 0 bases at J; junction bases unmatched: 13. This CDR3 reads CASSQVLTSGSSSHSYEQYF. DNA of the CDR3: TGTGCCAGCAGCCAAGTGTTGACTAGCGGGAGTTCTAGTCACTCCTACGAGCAGTACTTC.

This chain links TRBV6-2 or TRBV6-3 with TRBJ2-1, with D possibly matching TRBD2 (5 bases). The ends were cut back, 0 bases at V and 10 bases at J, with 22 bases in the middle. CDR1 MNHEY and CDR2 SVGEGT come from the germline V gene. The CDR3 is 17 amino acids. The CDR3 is CASSYSTSALVRGEQFF. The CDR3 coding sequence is TGTGCCAGCAGTTACTCGACTTCAGCGCTCGTGAGAGGGGAGCAGTTCTTC.

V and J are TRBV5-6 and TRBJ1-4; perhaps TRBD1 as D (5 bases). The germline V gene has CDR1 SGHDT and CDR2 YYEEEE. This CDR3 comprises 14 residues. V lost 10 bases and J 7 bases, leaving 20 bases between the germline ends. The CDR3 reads CAGHPGLRAEKLFF. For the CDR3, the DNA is TGTGCCGGCCACCCGGGGCTCCGGGCTGAAAAACTGTTTTTT.

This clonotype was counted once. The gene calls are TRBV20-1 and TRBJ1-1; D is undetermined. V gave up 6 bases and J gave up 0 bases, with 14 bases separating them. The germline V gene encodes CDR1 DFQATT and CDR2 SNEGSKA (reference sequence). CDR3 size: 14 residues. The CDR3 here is CSAAPPEMNTEAFF. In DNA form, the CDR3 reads TGCAGTGCCGCCCCCCCCGAGATGAACACTGAAGCTTTCTTT.

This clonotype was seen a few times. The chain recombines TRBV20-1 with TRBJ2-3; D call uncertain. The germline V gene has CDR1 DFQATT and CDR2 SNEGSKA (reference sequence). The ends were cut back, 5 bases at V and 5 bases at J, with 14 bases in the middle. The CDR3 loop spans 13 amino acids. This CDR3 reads CSAWAQALDTQYF. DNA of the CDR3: TGCAGTGCTTGGGCGCAGGCTCTAGATACGCAGTATTTT.

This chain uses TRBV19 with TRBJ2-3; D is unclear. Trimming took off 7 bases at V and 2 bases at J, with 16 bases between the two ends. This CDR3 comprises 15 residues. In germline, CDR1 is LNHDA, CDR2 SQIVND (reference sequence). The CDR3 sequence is CASTPDQLFTDTQYF. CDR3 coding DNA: TGTGCCAGTACCCCCGACCAGTTATTCACAGATACGCAGTATTTT.

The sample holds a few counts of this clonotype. CDR3 sequence: CASSTGTGSLEQFF. CDR3 nucleotide sequence: TGTGCCAGCAGTACCGGGACAGGGTCGCTGGAGCAGTTCTTC. The rearrangement links TRBV6-5 to TRBJ2-1, with TRBD1 matching over 9 bases. Germline V gene data show CDR1 as MNHEY and CDR2 as SVGAGI. The CDR3 is made up of 14 amino acids. V shed 5 bases and J 10 bases; nucleotides not matched to a gene: 9.

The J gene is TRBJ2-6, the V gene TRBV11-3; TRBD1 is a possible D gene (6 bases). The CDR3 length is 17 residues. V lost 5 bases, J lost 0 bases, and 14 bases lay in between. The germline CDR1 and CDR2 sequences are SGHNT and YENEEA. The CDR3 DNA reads TGTGCCAGCAGCCCCGGGACACGTATCTCTGGGGCCAACGTCCTGACTTTC. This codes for CASSPGTRISGANVLTF.

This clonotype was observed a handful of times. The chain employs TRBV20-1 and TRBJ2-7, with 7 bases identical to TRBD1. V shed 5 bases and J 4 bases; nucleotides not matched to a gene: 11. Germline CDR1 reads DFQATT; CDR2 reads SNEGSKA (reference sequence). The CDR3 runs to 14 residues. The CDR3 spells CSAPRQGMVYEQYF. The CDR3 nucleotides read TGCAGTGCTCCCCGACAGGGTATGGTGTACGAGCAGTACTTC.

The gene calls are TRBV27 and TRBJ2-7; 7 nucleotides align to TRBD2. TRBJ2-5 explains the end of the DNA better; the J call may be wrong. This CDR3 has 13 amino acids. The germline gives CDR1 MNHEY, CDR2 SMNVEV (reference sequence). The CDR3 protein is CASSFVAGETQYF. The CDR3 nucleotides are TGTGCCAGCAGTTTTGTAGCGGGAGAGACCCAGTACTTC.

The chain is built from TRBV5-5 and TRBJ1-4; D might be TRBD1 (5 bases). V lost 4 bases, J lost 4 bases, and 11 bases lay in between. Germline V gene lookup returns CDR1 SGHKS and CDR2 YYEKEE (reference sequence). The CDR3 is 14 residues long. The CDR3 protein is CASSRDLGNEKLFF. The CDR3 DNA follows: TGTGCCAGCAGCCGGGACCTGGGTAATGAAAAACTGTTTTTT.

The CDR3 nucleotides are TGCAGTTATACTAGTCCTAGTAACAATGAGCAGTTCTTC. Residues: CSYTSPSNNEQFF. V and J are TRBV20-1 and TRBJ2-1; D possibly corresponds to TRBD2 (5 bases). V was shortened by 8 bases and J by 5 bases, with 16 bases between the two germline ends. Germline lookup yields CDR1 DFQATT and CDR2 SNEGSKA (reference sequence). The CDR3 sequence is 13 residues long.

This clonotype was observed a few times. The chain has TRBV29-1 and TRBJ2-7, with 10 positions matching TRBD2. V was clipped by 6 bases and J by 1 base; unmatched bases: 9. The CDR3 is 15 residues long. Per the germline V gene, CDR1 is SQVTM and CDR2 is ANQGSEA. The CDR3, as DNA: TGCAGCGTAAGAGCCGGGACTAGCGTTTCCTACGAGCAGTACTTC. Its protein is CSVRAGTSVSYEQYF.

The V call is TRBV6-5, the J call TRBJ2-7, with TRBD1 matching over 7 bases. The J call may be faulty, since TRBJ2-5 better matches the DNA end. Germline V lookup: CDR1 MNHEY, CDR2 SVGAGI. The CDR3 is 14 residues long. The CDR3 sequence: CASSDDRVRETQYF. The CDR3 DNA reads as TGTGCCAGCAGCGATGACAGGGTGAGGGAGACCCAGTACTTC.

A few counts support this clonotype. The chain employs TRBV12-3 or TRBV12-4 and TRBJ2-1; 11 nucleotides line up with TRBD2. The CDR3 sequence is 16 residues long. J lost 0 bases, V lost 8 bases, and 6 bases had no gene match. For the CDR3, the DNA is TGTGCCAGCGGTCTAGCGGGGGGTACCTCCTACAATGAGCAGTTCTTC. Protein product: CASGLAGGTSYNEQFF.

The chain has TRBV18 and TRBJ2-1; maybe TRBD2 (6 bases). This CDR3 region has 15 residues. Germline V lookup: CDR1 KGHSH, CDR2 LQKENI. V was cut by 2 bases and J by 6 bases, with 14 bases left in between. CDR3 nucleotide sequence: TGTGCCAGCTCACCAAGCCTTTCGCGGGGCAATGAGCAGTTCTTC. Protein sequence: CASSPSLSRGNEQFF.

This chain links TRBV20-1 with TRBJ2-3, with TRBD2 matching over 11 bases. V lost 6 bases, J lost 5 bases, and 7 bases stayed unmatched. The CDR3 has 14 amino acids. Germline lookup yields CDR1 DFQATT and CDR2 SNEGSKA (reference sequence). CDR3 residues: CSAPGTSGRDTQYF. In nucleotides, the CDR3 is TGCAGTGCGCCCGGGACTAGCGGACGAGATACGCAGTATTTT.

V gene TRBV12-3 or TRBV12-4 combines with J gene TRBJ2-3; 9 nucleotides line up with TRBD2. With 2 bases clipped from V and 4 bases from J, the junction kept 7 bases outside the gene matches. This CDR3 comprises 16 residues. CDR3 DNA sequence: TGTGCCAGCAGTTTATTCGGGCGGGGGGGCTCAGATACGCAGTATTTT. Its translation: CASSLFGRGGSDTQYF.

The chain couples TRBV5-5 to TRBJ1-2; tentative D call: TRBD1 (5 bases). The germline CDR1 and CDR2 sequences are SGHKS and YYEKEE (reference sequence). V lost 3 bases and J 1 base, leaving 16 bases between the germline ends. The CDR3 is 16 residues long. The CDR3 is CASSYKVGRDNYGYTF. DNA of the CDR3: TGTGCCAGCAGCTACAAAGTCGGCAGGGATAACTATGGCTACACCTTC.

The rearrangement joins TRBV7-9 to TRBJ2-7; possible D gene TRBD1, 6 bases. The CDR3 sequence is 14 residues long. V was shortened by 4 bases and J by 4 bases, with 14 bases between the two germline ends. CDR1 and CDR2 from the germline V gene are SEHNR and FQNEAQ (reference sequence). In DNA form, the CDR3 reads TGTGCCAGCAGCTCGAGACAGGTACCTTACGAGCAGTACTTC. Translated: CASSSRQVPYEQYF. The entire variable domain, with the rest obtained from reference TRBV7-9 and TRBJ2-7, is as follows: DTGVSQNPRHKITKRGQNVTFRCDPISEHNRLYWYRQTLGQGPEFLTYFQNEAQLEKSRLLSDRFSAERPKGSFSTLEIQRTEQGDSAMYLCASSSRQVPYEQYFGPGTRLTVT.

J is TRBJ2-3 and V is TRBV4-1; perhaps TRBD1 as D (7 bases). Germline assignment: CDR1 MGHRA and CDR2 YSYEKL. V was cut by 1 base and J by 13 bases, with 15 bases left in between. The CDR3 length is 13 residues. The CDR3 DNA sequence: TGCGCCAGCAGCCAAGTAGGTGGAGGGGGCAAGTATTTT. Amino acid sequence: CASSQVGGGGKYF.

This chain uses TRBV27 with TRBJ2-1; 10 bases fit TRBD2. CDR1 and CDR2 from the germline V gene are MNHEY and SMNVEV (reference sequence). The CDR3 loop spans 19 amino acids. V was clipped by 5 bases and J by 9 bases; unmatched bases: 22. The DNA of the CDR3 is TGTGCCAGCAGTCCTACCCCGGGGCTAGCGGGAGTCATCCACAGTGAGCAGTTCTTC. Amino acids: CASSPTPGLAGVIHSEQFF.

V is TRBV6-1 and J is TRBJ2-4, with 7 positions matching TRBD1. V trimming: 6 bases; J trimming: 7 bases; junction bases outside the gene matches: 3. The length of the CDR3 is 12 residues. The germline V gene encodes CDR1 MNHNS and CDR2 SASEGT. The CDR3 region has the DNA TGTGCCAGCAGGGAACAGGGGAACATTCAGTACTTC. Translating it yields CASREQGNIQYF.

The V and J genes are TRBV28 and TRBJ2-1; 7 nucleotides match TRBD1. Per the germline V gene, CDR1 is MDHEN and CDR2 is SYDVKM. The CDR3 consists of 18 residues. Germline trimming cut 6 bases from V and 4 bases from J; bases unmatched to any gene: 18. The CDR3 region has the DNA TGTGCCAGCAGGTTGCCTCCCGGGACAGCTGTTCCTTACAATGAGCAGTTCTTC. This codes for CASRLPPGTAVPYNEQFF.

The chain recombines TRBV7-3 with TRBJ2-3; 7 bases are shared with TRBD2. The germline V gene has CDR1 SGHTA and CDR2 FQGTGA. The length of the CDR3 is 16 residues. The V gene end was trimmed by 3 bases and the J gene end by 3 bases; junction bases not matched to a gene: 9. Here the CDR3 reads CASSFRGRVSTDTQYF. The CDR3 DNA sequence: TGTGCCAGCAGCTTTCGAGGGAGGGTTTCGACAGATACGCAGTATTTT.

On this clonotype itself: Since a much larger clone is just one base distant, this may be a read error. This CDR3 reads CASSLIGSSGANVLTF. The CDR3 coding sequence is TGTGCCAGCAGCTTAATAGGGAGCTCTGGGGCCAACGTCCTGACTTTC. The V call is TRBV7-3, the J call TRBJ2-6; D is possibly TRBD2 (5 bases). This CDR3 comprises 16 residues. V shed 1 base and J shed 0 bases, with 7 bases lying between them. Per the germline V gene, CDR1 is SGHTA and CDR2 is FQGTGA.

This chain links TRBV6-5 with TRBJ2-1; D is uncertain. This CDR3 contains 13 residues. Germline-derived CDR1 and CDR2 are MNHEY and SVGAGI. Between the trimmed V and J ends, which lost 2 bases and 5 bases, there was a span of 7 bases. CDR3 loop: CASSYRVNNEQFF. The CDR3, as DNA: TGTGCCAGCAGTTACAGGGTAAACAATGAGCAGTTCTTC.

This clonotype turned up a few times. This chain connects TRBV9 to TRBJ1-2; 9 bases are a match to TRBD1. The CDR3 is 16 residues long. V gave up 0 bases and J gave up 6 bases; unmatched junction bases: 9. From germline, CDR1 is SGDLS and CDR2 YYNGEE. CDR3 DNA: TGTGCCAGCAGCGTAGGAGCGGGACAGGGCATGGATGGCTACACCTTC. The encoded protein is CASSVGAGQGMDGYTF.

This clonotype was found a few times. The CDR3 DNA reads as TGCGCCAGCAACGTTACCAGGGGGCGATCAGATACGCAGTATTTT. Protein sequence: CASNVTRGRSDTQYF. V is TRBV4-1 and J is TRBJ2-3; 8 bases are shared with TRBD1. V trimming: 7 bases; J trimming: 4 bases; junction bases outside the gene matches: 10. The CDR3 is 15 amino acids. Germline V gives CDR1 MGHRA, CDR2 YSYEKL.